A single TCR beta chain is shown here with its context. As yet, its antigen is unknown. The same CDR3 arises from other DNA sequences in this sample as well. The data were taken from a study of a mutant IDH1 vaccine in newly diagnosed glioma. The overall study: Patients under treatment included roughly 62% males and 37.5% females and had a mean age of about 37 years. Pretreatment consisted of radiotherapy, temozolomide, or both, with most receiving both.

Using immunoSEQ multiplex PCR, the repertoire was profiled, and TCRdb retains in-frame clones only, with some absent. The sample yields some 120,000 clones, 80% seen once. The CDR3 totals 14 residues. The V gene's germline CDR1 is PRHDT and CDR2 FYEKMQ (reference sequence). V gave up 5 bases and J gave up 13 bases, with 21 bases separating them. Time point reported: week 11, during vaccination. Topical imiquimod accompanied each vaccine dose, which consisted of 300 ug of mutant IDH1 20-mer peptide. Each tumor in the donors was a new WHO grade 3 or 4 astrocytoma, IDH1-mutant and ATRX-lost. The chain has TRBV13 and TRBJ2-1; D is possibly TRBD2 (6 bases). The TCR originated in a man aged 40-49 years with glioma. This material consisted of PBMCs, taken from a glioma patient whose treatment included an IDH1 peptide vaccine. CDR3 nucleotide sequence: TGTGCCAGCAGCCCGGGACTCCCCGAGCCCCGACAGTTCTTC. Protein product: CASSPGLPEPRQFF.